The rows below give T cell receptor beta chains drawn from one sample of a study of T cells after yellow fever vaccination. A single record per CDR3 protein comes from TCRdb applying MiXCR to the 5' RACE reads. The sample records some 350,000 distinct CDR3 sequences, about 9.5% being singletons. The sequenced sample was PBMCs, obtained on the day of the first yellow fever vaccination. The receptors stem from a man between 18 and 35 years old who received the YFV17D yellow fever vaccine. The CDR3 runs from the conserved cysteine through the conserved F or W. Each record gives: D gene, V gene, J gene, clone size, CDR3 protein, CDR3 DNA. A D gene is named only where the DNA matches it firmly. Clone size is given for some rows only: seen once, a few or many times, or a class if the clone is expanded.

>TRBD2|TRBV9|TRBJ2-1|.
CASSVGIAGDNEQFF
TGTGCCAGCAGCGTAGGAATAGCGGGGGACAATGAGCAGTTCTTC
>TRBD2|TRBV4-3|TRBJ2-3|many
CASSPLAGITDTQYF
TGCGCCAGCAGCCCCTTAGCGGGGATCACAGATACGCAGTATTTT
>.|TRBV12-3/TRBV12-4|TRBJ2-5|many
CASSWIVGETQYF
TGTGCCAGCAGCTGGATCGTCGGGGAGACCCAGTACTTC
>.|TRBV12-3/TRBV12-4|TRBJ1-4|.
CASSFSPGKLFF
TGTGCCAGCAGTTTTTCCCCGGGAAAACTGTTTTTT
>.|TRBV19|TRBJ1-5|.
CASSKEAQPQHF
TGTGCCAGTAGTAAAGAGGCTCAGCCCCAGCATTTT
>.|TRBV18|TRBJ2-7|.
CASSPLPGIEQYF
TGTGCCAGCTCACCACTGCCTGGGATCGAGCAGTACTTC
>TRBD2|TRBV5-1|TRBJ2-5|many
CASSRDGRQETQYF
TGCGCCAGCAGCCGGGACGGGAGGCAAGAGACCCAGTACTTC
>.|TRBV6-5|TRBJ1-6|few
CASSYSGWDSPLHF
TGTGCCAGCAGTTATTCCGGGTGGGATTCACCCCTCCACTTT
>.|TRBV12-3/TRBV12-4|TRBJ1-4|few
CASSLGSLGGNEKLFF
TGTGCCAGCAGTTTAGGATCGTTGGGGGGTAATGAAAAACTGTTTTTT
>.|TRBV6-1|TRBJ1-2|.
CASSEHGRGYTF
TGTGCCAGCAGTGAACACGGGAGAGGCTACACCTTC